The T cell receptor beta chain under discussion was sequenced for a study of blood T cell repertoires in COVID-19. CDR1 is GTSNPN, CDR2 SVGIG, per germline (reference sequence). Trimming took 1 base from V and 4 from J, leaving 10 bases between them. There are 13 residues in the CDR3. Method: immunoSEQ multiplex PCR; TCRdb's copy keeps in-frame clones and lacks some. Of 140,000 to 150,000 clones listed, about 83% were seen once; the top ten hold more than 6.5%. The receptor comes from a woman aged 50 to 60 with active or convalescent COVID-19. J is TRBJ2-5 and V is TRBV30, with D possibly TRBD1 on 6 matching bases. Sequencing was done on a sample of peripheral blood. The CDR3 coding sequence is TGTGCCTGGAGTGGTTTAGGGGGAGAGACCCAGTACTTC. Its protein product is CAWSGLGGETQYF.